This T cell receptor beta chain is from a study of OX40 agonist ivuxolimab in advanced cancers. From germline, CDR1 is MNHEY and CDR2 SVGAGI. Trimming pared 5 bases from V and 0 bases from J, leaving 8 bases between. CDR3 size: 14 residues. Using immunoSEQ multiplex PCR, the repertoire was profiled, and TCRdb retains in-frame clones only, with some absent. This table holds tens of thousands of clones, roughly 89% found once. Sequenced material: CD4+ or CD8+ T cells sorted from blood, taken in a trial of the OX40 agonist ivuxolimab. The chain combines TRBV6-5 with TRBJ1-5, with a possible D match to TRBD1 (5 bases). The sequence came from an adult with an advanced solid tumor such as melanoma, head and neck, liver or kidney cancer. The DNA for the CDR3 is TGTGCCAGCAGTGACAGTTATAGCAATCAGCCCCAGCATTTT. Translated, it gives CASSDSYSNQPQHF.